Here is one TCR beta chain with its context. Sequencing targeted TCR beta in T cells from blood (CD8+ and CD4+). This sample stems from a study of CD8 T cells in Susac syndrome. cDNA came from approximately 0.5 to 1 ug RNA primed by random hexamers. Each CDR3 protein is one row after TCRdb ran MiXCR on the immunoSEQ multiplex PCR reads. The sample lists over 150,000 distinct CDR3 sequences; just under 95% were seen once. The CDR3 is 13 amino acids. Germline V gene lookup returns CDR1 DFQATT and CDR2 SNEGSKA (reference sequence). Trimming pared 4 bases from V and 3 bases from J, leaving 13 bases between.

This rearrangement joins TRBV20-1 to TRBJ2-7; possible D gene TRBD1, 5 bases. This TCR was recovered from a human donor with Susac syndrome. The sequenced sample consisted of CD4+ T cells from PBMCs. As DNA, the CDR3 is TGCAGTGCTAAATTTGGACAAAACTACGAGCAGTACTTC. It specifies CSAKFGQNYEQYF.